Listed below are T cell receptor beta chains from one sample, sequenced in a study of T cell repertoires in cytomegalovirus infection. TCRdb reanalysed the reads using MiXCR and keeps one entry per CDR3 protein. The data show around 450,000 distinct CDR3 sequences, around 32% seen once. Material for sequencing was PBMCs. The receptors were sampled from a human donor in good health (CMV status not recorded). Some clones in this sample may be carry-over from other donors' samples. Each CDR3 is given with its conserved first and last residue. Each record gives: clone size, D gene, V gene, J gene, CDR3 protein, CDR3 DNA. A D gene is named only where the DNA matches it firmly. Clone size, where shown, is once, few, many, or a class for clones that have expanded.

size: few; D: -; V: TRBV20-1; J: TRBJ2-5; CDR3: CSARVSRGGFETQYF; DNA: TGCAGTGCTAGAGTATCCAGAGGGGGTTTCGAGACCCAGTACTTC
size: -; D: -; V: TRBV10-3; J: TRBJ1-6; CDR3: CAISASQEHISYNSPLHF; DNA: TGTGCCATCAGTGCGTCCCAGGAGCATATTTCCTATAATTCACCCCTCCACTTT
size: -; D: -; V: TRBV11-3; J: TRBJ1-6; CDR3: CSSSFTANSPLHF; DNA: TGTTCCAGCAGCTTTACAGCTAATTCACCCCTCCACTTT
size: few; D: -; V: TRBV14; J: TRBJ1-1; CDR3: CASSQAAEDTEAFF; DNA: TGTGCCAGCAGCCAGGCCGCCGAGGACACTGAAGCTTTCTTT
size: few; D: TRBD1; V: TRBV20-1; J: TRBJ2-2; CDR3: CSGRTGPPGELFF; DNA: TGCAGTGGGCGGACAGGCCCTCCCGGGGAGCTGTTTTTT
size: few; D: -; V: TRBV6-2/TRBV6-3; J: TRBJ1-1; CDR3: CASSYPVWGKDEAFF; DNA: TGTGCCAGCAGTTATCCCGTTTGGGGTAAGGATGAAGCTTTCTTT
size: -; D: -; V: TRBV7-6; J: TRBJ2-7; CDR3: CASSSLVVKTYEQYF; DNA: TGTGCCAGCAGCTCCTTGGTGGTGAAAACCTACGAGCAGTACTTC
size: -; D: -; V: TRBV6-6; J: TRBJ1-1; CDR3: CASSYRSSGGRTEAFF; DNA: TGTGCCAGCAGTTACAGAAGTTCGGGGGGGCGGACTGAAGCTTTCTTT
size: few; D: -; V: TRBV5-1; J: TRBJ2-2; CDR3: CASSLAQGMDTGELFF; DNA: TGCGCCAGCAGCTTGGCCCAGGGGATGGACACCGGGGAGCTGTTTTTT
size: -; D: -; V: TRBV5-1; J: TRBJ2-7; CDR3: CASSFDSTSYEQYF; DNA: TGCGCCAGCAGCTTCGACAGTACCTCCTACGAGCAGTACTTC
size: -; D: -; V: TRBV3-1; J: TRBJ2-7; CDR3: CASSQAGAPREQYF; DNA: TGTGCCAGCAGCCAAGCTGGGGCGCCCCGAGAGCAGTACTTC
size: many; D: -; V: TRBV7-2; J: TRBJ2-1; CDR3: CASSLIRAFHEQFF; DNA: TGTGCCAGCAGCTTAATCCGCGCTTTCCATGAGCAGTTCTTC
size: -; D: -; V: TRBV13; J: TRBJ2-1; CDR3: CASSLFALYNEQFF; DNA: TGTGCCAGCAGCTTATTCGCCTTGTATAATGAGCAGTTCTTC
size: once; D: -; V: TRBV11-2; J: TRBJ2-2; CDR3: CASSLGSRGGTGELFF; DNA: TGTGCCAGCAGCTTAGGGAGTAGAGGCGGCACCGGGGAGCTGTTTTTT
size: few; D: TRBD2; V: TRBV11-2; J: TRBJ2-2; CDR3: CASSFQSSGGAAIGELFF; DNA: TGTGCCAGCAGCTTTCAATCCAGCGGGGGGGCCGCTATCGGGGAGCTGTTTTTT
size: -; D: TRBD2; V: TRBV5-4; J: TRBJ2-5; CDR3: CASSHGTIVIEYF; DNA: TGTGCCAGCAGCCATGGGACTATCGTCATTGAATACTTC
size: -; D: -; V: TRBV28; J: TRBJ2-7; CDR3: CASSLTPIYEQYF; DNA: TGTGCCAGCAGTTTGACACCTATCTACGAGCAGTACTTC
size: -; D: -; V: TRBV11-2; J: TRBJ2-7; CDR3: CASSLYLSSYKQYF; DNA: TGTGCCAGCAGCTTGTACTTAAGCTCCTACAAGCAGTACTTC
size: -; D: -; V: TRBV6-2/TRBV6-3; J: TRBJ2-5; CDR3: CASHRRGLGETQYF; DNA: TGTGCCAGCCATAGGAGGGGGCTGGGGGAGACCCAGTACTTC
size: -; D: TRBD1; V: TRBV19; J: TRBJ2-1; CDR3: CASSFSRGRWVNEQFF; DNA: TGTGCCAGTAGTTTTTCCAGGGGGCGCTGGGTCAATGAGCAGTTCTTC
size: few; D: -; V: TRBV6-2/TRBV6-3; J: TRBJ1-5; CDR3: CASSQTAQPQHF; DNA: TGTGCCAGCAGCCAGACGGCTCAGCCCCAGCATTTT
size: -; D: -; V: TRBV12-3/TRBV12-4; J: TRBJ1-2; CDR3: CASSLRIWGSAYGYTF; DNA: TGTGCCAGCAGTTTAAGAATTTGGGGCAGCGCCTATGGCTACACCTTC
size: -; D: TRBD1; V: TRBV6-1; J: TRBJ1-6; CDR3: CASRETGGNSPLHF; DNA: TGTGCCAGCAGGGAGACAGGGGGGAATTCACCCCTCCACTTT
size: -; D: TRBD1; V: TRBV5-6; J: TRBJ2-5; CDR3: CASNRQGRTQETQYF; DNA: TGTGCCAGCAACAGACAGGGGAGAACCCAAGAGACCCAGTACTTC
size: -; D: -; V: TRBV18; J: TRBJ2-5; CDR3: CASSPLGVSGTTPSETQYF; DNA: TGTGCCAGCTCACCACTAGGGGTGTCCGGGACAACACCTTCGGAGACCCAGTACTTC
size: -; D: TRBD2; V: TRBV6-6; J: TRBJ2-7; CDR3: CASREWTSGGIYEQYF; DNA: TGTGCCAGCAGGGAATGGACTAGCGGGGGGATCTACGAGCAGTACTTC
size: -; D: -; V: TRBV7-2; J: TRBJ1-6; CDR3: CASSLSGQGPLHF; DNA: TGTGCCAGCAGCTTATCCGGGCAGGGACCCCTCCACTTT
size: -; D: -; V: TRBV19; J: TRBJ1-2; CDR3: CASSILGAEYGYTF; DNA: TGTGCCAGTAGTATTCTGGGAGCGGAATATGGCTACACCTTC
size: many; D: -; V: TRBV6-5; J: TRBJ2-3; CDR3: CASSHSSTDTQYF; DNA: TGTGCCAGCAGTCATTCTAGCACAGATACGCAGTATTTT
size: many; D: -; V: TRBV12-3/TRBV12-4; J: TRBJ1-6; CDR3: CASSNSSYNSPLHF; DNA: TGTGCCAGCAGTAACAGCTCCTATAATTCACCCCTCCACTTT
size: many; D: TRBD1; V: TRBV7-6; J: TRBJ1-6; CDR3: CASSLATGYNSPLHF; DNA: TGTGCCAGCAGCTTAGCGACAGGGTATAATTCACCCCTCCACTTT
size: few; D: TRBD2; V: TRBV24-1; J: TRBJ2-3; CDR3: CATSVAGGSTDTQYF; DNA: TGTGCCACCTCCGTGGCGGGGGGAAGCACAGATACGCAGTATTTT
size: few; D: -; V: TRBV19; J: TRBJ1-2; CDR3: CASSPPGLNVGGYTF; DNA: TGTGCCAGTAGCCCGCCAGGGCTCAACGTAGGTGGCTACACCTTC
size: -; D: -; V: TRBV7-2; J: TRBJ2-5; CDR3: CASSLGVGFQETQYF; DNA: TGTGCCAGCAGCTTAGGGGTGGGTTTCCAAGAGACCCAGTACTTC
size: many; D: -; V: TRBV7-6; J: TRBJ1-1; CDR3: CASSPRTGMVGTEAFF; DNA: TGTGCCAGCAGCCCCCGGACGGGAATGGTCGGCACTGAAGCTTTCTTT
size: few; D: -; V: TRBV7-6; J: TRBJ2-7; CDR3: CASSLGSAEGYEQYF; DNA: TGTGCCAGCAGCTTAGGGAGCGCCGAAGGCTACGAGCAGTACTTC
size: many; D: -; V: TRBV7-2; J: TRBJ2-1; CDR3: CASSSDPLENEQFF; DNA: TGTGCCAGCAGCTCGGACCCGTTGGAGAATGAGCAGTTCTTC
size: few; D: -; V: TRBV7-2; J: TRBJ1-2; CDR3: CASSRGGAYGYTF; DNA: TGTGCCTCTAGTCGGGGTGGGGCCTATGGCTACACCTTC
size: -; D: -; V: TRBV6-8; J: TRBJ1-2; CDR3: CARSYSFQPGFPYGYTF; DNA: TGTGCCCGCAGTTACTCTTTTCAACCCGGATTCCCCTATGGCTACACCTTC
size: -; D: -; V: TRBV6-5; J: TRBJ1-2; CDR3: CASSYSTGGYGYTF; DNA: TGTGCCAGCAGTTACTCGACGGGTGGCTATGGCTACACCTTC
size: few; D: -; V: TRBV7-6; J: TRBJ2-1; CDR3: CASSLVWGANNEQFF; DNA: TGTGCCAGCAGCTTGGTGTGGGGAGCCAACAATGAGCAGTTCTTC